The clone carrying this T cell receptor (beta chain) was seen ten or more times. Antigen: not known. TCRdb itself ran the 5' RACE reads through MiXCR, one entry per CDR3 protein. Of about 250,000 distinct CDR3 sequences in the sample, about 14% were seen once. This record comes from a study of identical twins. Overall study findings and caveats: One should note that invariant MAIT and iNKT cells could partly confound zero-insertion analyses.

V dropped 2 bases and J dropped 1 base, with 6 bases sitting between them. The CDR3 extends over 14 amino acids. CDR1 is SNHLY, CDR2 FYNNEI, per germline. The J gene is TRBJ1-5, the V gene TRBV2; D call uncertain. The receptor was isolated from a young woman in good health. The sequenced material came from memory (CD45RO+) T cells sorted from blood. CDR3 sequence (DNA): TGTGCCAGCAGTGAACGCCAGAGCAATCAGCCCCAGCATTTT. Encoded protein: CASSERQSNQPQHF.